This T cell receptor (beta chain) was identified in a study of radiotherapy plus CTLA-4 blockade in lung cancer. The study gave focal radiation plus ipilimumab CTLA-4 blockade to patients with chemo-refractory metastatic non-small-cell lung cancer. Repertoires were generated with immunoSEQ multiplex PCR, while TCRdb's copy carries only in-frame clones and drops some. This table holds 85,000 to 100,000 clones, around 72% found once. The CDR3 extends over 14 amino acids. Germline loops: CDR1 SGHKS, CDR2 YYEKEE (reference sequence). The V end was cut by 1 base, the J end by 3 bases, with 7 bases between. Regarding the study as a whole: Blood-borne expansion of tumor-derived TCR clones followed radiotherapy plus ipilimumab.

Comments on this clone: The antigen remains undetermined.

The receptor was isolated from a human donor with non-small cell lung cancer that progressed on radiotherapy plus ipilimumab. The chain recombines TRBV5-5 with TRBJ1-4; the D gene is possibly TRBD1 (5 bases). The material sequenced was peripheral blood, taken from a patient treated with radiotherapy plus ipilimumab. CDR3 loop: CASSLTGSNEKLFF. As DNA, the CDR3 is TGTGCCAGCAGCTTGACAGGTTCTAATGAAAAACTGTTTTTT.